This TCR beta chain was obtained from a study of blood T cell repertoires in COVID-19. Germline CDR1 is MNHEY and CDR2 is SVGAGI. Trimming took 1 base from V and 4 from J; bases not matched to a gene: 5. This CDR3 comprises 15 residues. The repertoire was sequenced with immunoSEQ multiplex PCR; TCRdb's copy has only in-frame clones and lacks some. The sample carries some 300,000 clones, roughly 90% recorded once. This TCR was recovered from a woman aged 25 to 39 who had recovered from COVID-19. Source material: PBMCs or T cells enriched from blood (not recorded which). The V call is TRBV6-5, the J call TRBJ1-1; 8 bases line up with TRBD1. The CDR3 reads CASSYFGTGGTEAFF. CDR3 nucleotide sequence: TGTGCCAGCAGTTACTTCGGGACAGGCGGCACTGAAGCTTTCTTT.